This entry lists 4 T cell receptor beta chains sequenced from one sample in a study of CD8 T cells in ankylosing spondylitis. Whole-study findings and limits: Roughly eight highly homologous variants made up a TCR beta motif that seemed to typify ankylosing spondylitis blood.

These receptors' targets are unknown. MiXCR, run by TCRdb on the 5' RACE reads, gives a single entry per CDR3 protein. This sample yields around 540,000 distinct CDR3 sequences, of which about 12% are seen a single time; around 6.8% belongs to the top ten. Source material: blood, either unsorted or a sorted T cell fraction (not recorded which). The receptors were gathered from a male donor with ankylosing spondylitis.

This clonotype occurred many times. The chain employs TRBV7-6 and TRBJ2-1, with TRBD2 identical over 9 bases. Losses at the gene ends were 4 bases for V and 7 bases for J; bases not matched to a gene: 11. The CDR3 is made up of 16 amino acids. Germline V CDR1 and CDR2: SGHVS, FNYEAQ. CDR3 sequence reads: CASSSTYAGGPNEQFF. In DNA, the CDR3 is TGTGCCAGCAGCTCTACATATGCGGGAGGGCCTAATGAGCAGTTCTTC.

On this clonotype: This may be a read error: a much more frequent sequence differs by one nucleotide. This sequence joins TRBV29-1 and TRBJ2-1; no clear D gene. Germline-derived CDR1 and CDR2 are SQVTM and ANQGSEA. There are 15 residues in the CDR3. CDR3 amino acids: CCVASGILSYNEQFF. The CDR3 DNA follows: TGCTGCGTCGCCTCCGGTATTCTCTCCTACAATGAGCAGTTCTTC.

Only a few counts were recorded for this clonotype. This chain uses TRBV11-2 with TRBJ1-6; D gene uncertain. Trimming removed 4 bases from V and 8 bases from J, with 15 bases in between. The CDR3 length is 15 residues. In germline, CDR1 is SGHAT, CDR2 FQNNGV. The CDR3 nucleotides are TGTGCCAGCAGCTCGGGGTTGGAAGGAGATTCACCCCTCCACTTT. Protein sequence: CASSSGLEGDSPLHF.

There are a few counts of this clonotype. This rearrangement joins TRBV3-1 to TRBJ2-7, with D possibly TRBD2 on 6 matching bases. The CDR3 runs to 16 residues. V shed 3 bases and J shed 2 bases, with 17 bases lying between them. Germline V lookup: CDR1 LGHDT, CDR2 YNNKEL (reference sequence). CDR3 in DNA: TGTGCCAGCAGCCATGGGTTCGGGAGATCGCCCTACGAGCAGTACTTC. It specifies CASSHGFGRSPYEQYF.